This T cell receptor beta chain comes out of a study of blood T cell repertoires in COVID-19. Study as a whole: The United States, Italy and Spain were the sources of the acute and convalescent COVID-19 samples. T cells, B-cell-depleted T cells, or PBMCs provided the cDNA or gDNA that served as material.

Seattle-derived patients entered the study during active infection and were followed longitudinally. CDR3 length: 14 residues. Germline V gene lookup returns CDR1 SEHNR and CDR2 FQNEAQ (reference sequence). With 4 bases removed from V and 8 bases from J, the gap between germline ends came to 17 bases. In the original analysis: Reference gene primer amplification gave estimated nucleated cell counts. Profiled with immunoSEQ multiplex PCR; TCRdb holds only in-frame clones, not every one. Clone size and V and J calls were adopted from that table, with D and trimming inferred from the DNA. The sample yields approximately 390,000 clones, roughly 86% seen once.

This rearrangement joins TRBV7-9 to TRBJ1-2, with TRBD1 as a possible D gene (5 bases). This receptor was taken from a woman aged 55 to 70 with COVID-19, enrolled during active disease. The sequencing input was peripheral blood. For the CDR3, the DNA is TGTGCCAGCAGCTCCCGTCAGCGGGGCGGGGGCTACACCTTC. Protein sequence: CASSSRQRGGGYTF.